One and the same sample provided the 6 T cell receptor beta chains below, sequenced in a study of blood T cell repertoires in COVID-19. Produced via immunoSEQ multiplex PCR; TCRdb's table is partial and in-frame only. The sample shows almost 250,000 clones, more than 85% of them seen only once. Sequencing input: PBMCs or T cells enriched from blood (not recorded which). These receptors were taken from a woman aged 45-65 years who had recovered from COVID-19.

The chain is built from TRBV3-1 (or the pseudogene TRBV3-2) and TRBJ1-3, with no clear D. V was pared by 0 bases and J by 0 bases, with 9 bases between. The germline gives CDR1 LGHDT, CDR2 YNNKEL (reference sequence). The CDR3 is 16 residues long. Here the CDR3 DNA reads TGTGCCAGCAGCCAAGATTATCGGGGCTCTGGAAACACCATATATTTT. It yields the protein CASSQDYRGSGNTIYF.

This sequence joins TRBV2 and TRBJ2-7; TRBD1 agrees at 7 bases. The CDR3 is 14 residues long. The germline CDR1 and CDR2 sequences are SNHLY and FYNNEI. Unmatched junction bases numbered 5, after V lost 4 bases and J lost 2 bases. The CDR3 coding sequence is TGTGCCAGCAGTGGACAGAGGGGGCCCTACGAGCAGTACTTC. This codes for CASSGQRGPYEQYF.

V gene TRBV28 combines with J gene TRBJ2-7, with 9 bases fitting TRBD1. The germline CDR1 and CDR2 sequences are MDHEN and SYDVKM. The CDR3 length is 14 residues. With 4 bases clipped from V and 2 bases from J, the junction kept 3 bases outside the gene matches. The CDR3 protein is CASSSGDRAYEQYF. The CDR3 DNA reads as TGTGCCAGCAGTTCCGGGGACAGGGCCTACGAGCAGTACTTC. The complete variable domain, with remaining parts taken from reference TRBV28 and TRBJ2-7, reads DVKVTQSSRYLVKRTGEKVFLECVQDMDHENMFWYRQDPGLGLRLIYFSYDVKMKEKGDIPEGYSVSREKKERFSLILESASTNQTSMYLCASSSGDRAYEQYFGPGTRLTVT.

This rearrangement joins TRBV11-2 to TRBJ2-1, with TRBD1 as a possible D gene (6 bases). This CDR3 region has 12 residues. Germline loops: CDR1 SGHAT, CDR2 FQNNGV. Trimming cost V 5 bases and J 5 bases, with 7 bases left between them. The CDR3 coding sequence is TGTGCCAGCAGCCGGACAGACAATGAGCAGTTCTTC. Translated: CASSRTDNEQFF.

The chain employs TRBV24-1 and TRBJ2-4; D uncertain. Germline values: CDR1 KGHDR, CDR2 SFDVKD. Between the trimmed V and J ends, which lost 3 bases and 7 bases, there was a span of 15 bases. The CDR3 totals 15 residues. The CDR3 region is CATSDGGALGNIQYF. CDR3 DNA sequence: TGTGCCACCAGTGATGGTGGCGCCCTCGGGAACATTCAGTACTTC.

This chain links TRBV11-2 with TRBJ1-1; D unresolved. This CDR3 has 14 amino acids. Trimming cost V 1 base and J 5 bases, with 11 bases left between them. Germline CDR1 reads SGHAT; CDR2 reads FQNNGV. The DNA for the CDR3 is TGTGCCAGCAGCTTAGTCCGGGTTGGGACTGAAGCTTTCTTT. Protein: CASSLVRVGTEAFF.